This entry features one TCR beta chain sequence. Its antigen remains unidentified. Within one base of it there is no much larger clone, and no base qualities were kept. For sequencing of the TCRbeta CDR3 region, genomic DNA was extracted from the sorted cells. The immunoSEQ Assay was used to sequence the TCRbeta CDR3 regions. Entries here come from immuneACCESS through TCRdb and include only in-frame sequences with V and J called. Some clones fail to appear in such tables; in the studies checked, an unresolved V gene covers under half of the shortfall, and the cause of the remainder is unknown. This sample holds some 100,000 clones; approximately 80% were observed only once. The ten largest clones represent roughly 1.1% of the sample. These data are taken from a study of OX40 agonist ivuxolimab in advanced cancers. Concerning the study at large: Ivuxolimab was a fully human IgG2 agonistic monoclonal antibody targeting the costimulatory receptor OX40 (CD134). Intravenous ivuxolimab was administered to patients every 2 weeks at six dose levels: 0.01, 0.1, 0.3, 1.5, 3 and 10 mg/kg. Of the 50 to 55 dose-escalation patients, hepatocellular carcinoma was present in roughly 19, melanoma in some 15, renal cell carcinoma in 9 and head and neck cancer in 9. A male proportion of 70% to 90% and a mean age of 60 years, ranging from 23 to 79, were recorded for the dose-escalation cohort. Prior anti-PD-1, anti-PD-L1 or anti-CTLA-4 therapy was permitted, and about two fifths of dose-escalation patients had received checkpoint inhibitors. Partial responses occurred in three dose-escalation patients: two with cutaneous melanoma and one with hepatocellular carcinoma. The point of sequencing TCRbeta in the periphery was to test whether ivuxolimab changed TCR sequence diversity and drove clonal T-cell expansion. The paper describes the monotherapy dose-escalation part (N of about 55 patients) of the phase I trial of ivuxolimab. Broad study findings and their caveats: At doses of 0.1 to 3.0 mg/kg, clonal expansion of both CD4+ and CD8+ T cells in blood was seen between baseline and week 6. In the 0.1-3.0 mg/kg groups, partial responders were among the patients with the lowest normalized peripheral clonal expansion, particularly in CD8+ T cells. After ivuxolimab, CD8+ T cells had more expanded clones than CD4+ T cells on average. Low levels of normalized T-cell clonal expansion were also seen in some patients who did not respond. Antigen specificity was not determined for the clonally expanded peripheral T cells.

The junction shows trimming of 0 bases on V and 8 bases on J, plus 16 bases between the germline ends. From the cysteine up to the phenylalanine, the CDR3 has a length of 15 residues. Just CDR3 DNA is preserved here, 45 bases in frame from base 1. Sequences LGHNA (CDR1) and YSLEER (CDR2) are obtained from the germline V gene. Patients with autoimmune disease history or receiving systemic immunosuppression were excluded from the trial. Peripheral blood for TCR sequencing was drawn from every dose cohort at baseline, at cycle 4 day 1 and at cycle 7 day 1. The samples were drawn from a first-in-human, open-label, multicenter phase I dose-escalation trial of ivuxolimab. Adults with locally advanced or metastatic head and neck squamous cell, hepatocellular, melanoma or renal cell carcinoma were enrolled in the trial. Before TCR sequencing, CD4+ T cells and CD8+ T cells were sorted from peripheral blood as separate populations.

This receptor was taken from an adult with an advanced solid tumor such as melanoma, head and neck, liver or kidney cancer. The specimen comprised CD4+ or CD8+ T cells sorted from blood, sampled in a trial of the OX40 agonist ivuxolimab. The chain couples TRBV4-3 to TRBJ1-2; the D region possibly corresponds to TRBD1 (5 bases align). The CDR3 region has the sequence CASSQDQQGVRGYTF. The base sequence is TGCGCCAGCAGCCAAGATCAGCAGGGTGTTCGCGGCTACACCTTC.